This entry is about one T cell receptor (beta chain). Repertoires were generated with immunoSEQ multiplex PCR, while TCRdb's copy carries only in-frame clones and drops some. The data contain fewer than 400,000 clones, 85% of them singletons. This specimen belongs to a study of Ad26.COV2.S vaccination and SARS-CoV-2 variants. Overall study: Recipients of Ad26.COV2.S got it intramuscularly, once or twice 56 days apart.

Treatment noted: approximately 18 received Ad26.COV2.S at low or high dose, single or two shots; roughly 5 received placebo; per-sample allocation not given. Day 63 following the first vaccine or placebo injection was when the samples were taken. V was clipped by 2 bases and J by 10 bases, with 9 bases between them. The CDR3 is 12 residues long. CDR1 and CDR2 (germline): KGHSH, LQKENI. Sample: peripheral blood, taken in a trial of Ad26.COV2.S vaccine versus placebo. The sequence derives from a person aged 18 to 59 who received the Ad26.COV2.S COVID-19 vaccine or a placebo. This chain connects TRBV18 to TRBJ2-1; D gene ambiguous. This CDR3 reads CASSPMRPEQFF. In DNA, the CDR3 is TGTGCCAGCTCACCAATGAGGCCCGAGCAGTTCTTC.